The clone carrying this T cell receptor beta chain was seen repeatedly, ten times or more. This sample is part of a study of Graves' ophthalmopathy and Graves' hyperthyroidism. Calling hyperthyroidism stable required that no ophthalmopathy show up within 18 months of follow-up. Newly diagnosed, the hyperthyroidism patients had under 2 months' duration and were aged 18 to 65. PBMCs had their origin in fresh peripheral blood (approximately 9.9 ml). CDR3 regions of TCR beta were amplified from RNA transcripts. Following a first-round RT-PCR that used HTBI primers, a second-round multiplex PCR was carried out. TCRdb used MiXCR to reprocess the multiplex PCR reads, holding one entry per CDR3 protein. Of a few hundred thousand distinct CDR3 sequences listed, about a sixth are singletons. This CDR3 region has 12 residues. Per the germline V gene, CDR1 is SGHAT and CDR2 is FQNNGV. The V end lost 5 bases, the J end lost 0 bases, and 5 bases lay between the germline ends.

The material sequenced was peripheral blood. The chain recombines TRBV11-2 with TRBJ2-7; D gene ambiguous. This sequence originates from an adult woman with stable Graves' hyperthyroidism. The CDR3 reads CASSHDSYEQYF. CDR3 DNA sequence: TGTGCCAGCAGCCATGACTCCTACGAGCAGTACTTC.